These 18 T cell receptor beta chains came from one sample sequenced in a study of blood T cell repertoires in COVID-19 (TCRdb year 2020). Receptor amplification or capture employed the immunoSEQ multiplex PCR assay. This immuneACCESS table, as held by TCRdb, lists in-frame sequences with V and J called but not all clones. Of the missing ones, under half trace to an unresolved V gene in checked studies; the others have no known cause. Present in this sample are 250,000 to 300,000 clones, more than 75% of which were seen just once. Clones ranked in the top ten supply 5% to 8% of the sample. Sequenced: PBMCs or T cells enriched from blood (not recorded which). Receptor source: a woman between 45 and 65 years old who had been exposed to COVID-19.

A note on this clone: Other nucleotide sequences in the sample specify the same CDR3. The DNA of the CDR3 is TGTGCCAGCAGCTTGACTAGCGGGGGAACCAATGAGCAGTTCTTC. This codes for CASSLTSGGTNEQFF. The V and J genes are TRBV5-5 and TRBJ2-1; 11 nucleotides line up with TRBD2. Germline V gene lookup returns CDR1 SGHKS and CDR2 YYEKEE (reference sequence). There are 15 residues in the CDR3. The ends lost 1 base at V and 6 bases at J; junction bases unmatched: 3.

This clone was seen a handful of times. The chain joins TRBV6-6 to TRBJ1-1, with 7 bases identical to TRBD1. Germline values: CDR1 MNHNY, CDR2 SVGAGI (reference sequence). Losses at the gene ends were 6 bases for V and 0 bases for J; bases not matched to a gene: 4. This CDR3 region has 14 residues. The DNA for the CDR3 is TGTGCCAGCAGGACGGGACAGATGAACACTGAAGCTTTCTTT. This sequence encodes CASRTGQMNTEAFF.

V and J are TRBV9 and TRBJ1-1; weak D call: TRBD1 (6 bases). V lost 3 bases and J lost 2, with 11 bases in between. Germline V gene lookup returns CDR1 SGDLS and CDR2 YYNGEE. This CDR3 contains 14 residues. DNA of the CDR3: TGTGCCAGCAGCGCACTGACAGGAAACACTGAAGCTTTCTTT. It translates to CASSALTGNTEAFF.

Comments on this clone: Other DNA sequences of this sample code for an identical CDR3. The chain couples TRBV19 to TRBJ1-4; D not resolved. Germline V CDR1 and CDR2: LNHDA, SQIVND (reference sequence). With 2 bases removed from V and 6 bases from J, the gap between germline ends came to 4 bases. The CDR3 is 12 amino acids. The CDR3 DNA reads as TGTGCCAGTAGTATACGTGATGAAAAACTGTTTTTT. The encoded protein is CASSIRDEKLFF.

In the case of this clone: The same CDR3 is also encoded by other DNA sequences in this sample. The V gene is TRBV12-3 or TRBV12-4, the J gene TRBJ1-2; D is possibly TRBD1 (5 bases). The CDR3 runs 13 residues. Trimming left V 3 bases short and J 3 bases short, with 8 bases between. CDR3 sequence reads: CASSFRGDYGYTF. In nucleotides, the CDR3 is TGTGCCAGCAGTTTTAGGGGTGACTATGGCTACACCTTC.

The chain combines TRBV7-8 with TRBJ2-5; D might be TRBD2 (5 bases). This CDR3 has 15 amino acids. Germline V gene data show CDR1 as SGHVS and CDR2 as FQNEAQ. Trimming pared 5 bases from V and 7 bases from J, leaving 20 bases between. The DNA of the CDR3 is TGTGCCAGCAGCCCCCGAGGAGCGGACCCCGCGACCCAGTACTTC. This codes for CASSPRGADPATQYF.

CDR3 in amino acids: CASSYRRQGYEAFF. The CDR3 DNA sequence: TGTGCCAGCAGCTACCGGAGACAGGGGTATGAGGCTTTCTTT. The V gene is TRBV3-1 (or the pseudogene TRBV3-2), the J gene TRBJ1-1; 8 positions match TRBD1. CDR3 length: 14 amino acids. V dropped 5 bases and J dropped 11; count of bases not matched to a gene: 13. The germline gives CDR1 LGHDT, CDR2 YNNKEL (reference sequence).

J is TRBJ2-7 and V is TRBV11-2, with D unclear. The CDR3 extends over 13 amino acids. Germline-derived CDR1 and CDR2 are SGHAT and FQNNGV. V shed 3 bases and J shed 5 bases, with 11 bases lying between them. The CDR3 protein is CASSFGFPDEQYF. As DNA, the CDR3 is TGTGCCAGCAGCTTCGGGTTCCCTGACGAGCAGTACTTC.

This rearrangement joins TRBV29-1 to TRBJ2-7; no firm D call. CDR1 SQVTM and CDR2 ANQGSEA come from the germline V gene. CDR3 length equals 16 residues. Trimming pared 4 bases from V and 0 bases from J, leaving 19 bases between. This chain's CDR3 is CSVVFPWASSSYEQYF. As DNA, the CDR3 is TGCAGCGTTGTGTTCCCCTGGGCTTCCAGCTCCTACGAGCAGTACTTC.

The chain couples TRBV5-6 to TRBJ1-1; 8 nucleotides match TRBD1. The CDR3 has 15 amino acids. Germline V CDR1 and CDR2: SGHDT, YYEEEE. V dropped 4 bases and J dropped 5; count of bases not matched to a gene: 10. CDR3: CASSPLRQGNTEAFF. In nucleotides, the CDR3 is TGTGCCAGCAGCCCTTTAAGACAGGGGAATACTGAAGCTTTCTTT.

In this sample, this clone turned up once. The CDR3 nucleotides read TGTGCCAGCAGTGAAGCGCTGGGGGGAGGCGGCCAGCCCCAGCATTTT. Protein product: CASSEALGGGGQPQHF. The genes are TRBV2 and TRBJ1-5; D perhaps matches TRBD1 (5 bases). Germline-derived CDR1 and CDR2 are SNHLY and FYNNEI. The V gene lost 0 bases and the J gene lost 7 bases, with 16 bases spanning the gap. This CDR3 spans 16 amino acids.

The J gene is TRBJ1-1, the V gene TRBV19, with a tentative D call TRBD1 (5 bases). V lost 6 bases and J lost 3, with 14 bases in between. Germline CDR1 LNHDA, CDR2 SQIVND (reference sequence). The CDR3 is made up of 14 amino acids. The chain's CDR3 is CASRTGRVDTEAFF. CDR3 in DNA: TGTGCCAGTAGAACGGGCAGGGTCGACACTGAAGCTTTCTTT.

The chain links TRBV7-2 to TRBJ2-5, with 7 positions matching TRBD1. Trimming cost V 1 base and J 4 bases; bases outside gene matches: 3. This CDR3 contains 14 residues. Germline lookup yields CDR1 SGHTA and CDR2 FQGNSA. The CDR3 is CASSLVSGGETQYF. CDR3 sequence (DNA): TGTGCCAGCAGCTTAGTGTCAGGGGGAGAGACCCAGTACTTC.

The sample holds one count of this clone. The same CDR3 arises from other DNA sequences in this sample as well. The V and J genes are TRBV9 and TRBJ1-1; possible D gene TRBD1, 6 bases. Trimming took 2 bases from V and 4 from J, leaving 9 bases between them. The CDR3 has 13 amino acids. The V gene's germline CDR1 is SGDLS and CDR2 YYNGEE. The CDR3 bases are TGTGCCAGCAGCGTTTCACAGGGCACTGAAGCTTTCTTT. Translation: CASSVSQGTEAFF.

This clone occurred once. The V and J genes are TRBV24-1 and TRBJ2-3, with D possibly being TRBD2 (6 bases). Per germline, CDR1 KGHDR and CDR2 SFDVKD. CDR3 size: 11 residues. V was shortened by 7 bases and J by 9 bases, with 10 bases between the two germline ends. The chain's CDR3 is CATRRGGTQYF. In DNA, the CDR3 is TGTGCCACCAGGCGGGGTGGCACGCAGTATTTT.

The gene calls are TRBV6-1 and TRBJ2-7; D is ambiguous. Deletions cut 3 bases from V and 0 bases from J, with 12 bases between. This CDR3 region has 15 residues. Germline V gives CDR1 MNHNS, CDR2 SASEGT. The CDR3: CASSDGFPSSYEQYF. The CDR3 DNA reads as TGTGCCAGCAGTGACGGTTTCCCGAGCTCCTACGAGCAGTACTTC.

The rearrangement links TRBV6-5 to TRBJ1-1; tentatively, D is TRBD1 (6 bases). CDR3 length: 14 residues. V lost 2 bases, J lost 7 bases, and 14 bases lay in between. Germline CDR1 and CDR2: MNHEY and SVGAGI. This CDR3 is CASSYGHRGGEAFF. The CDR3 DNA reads TGTGCCAGCAGTTACGGTCACCGAGGGGGTGAAGCTTTCTTT.

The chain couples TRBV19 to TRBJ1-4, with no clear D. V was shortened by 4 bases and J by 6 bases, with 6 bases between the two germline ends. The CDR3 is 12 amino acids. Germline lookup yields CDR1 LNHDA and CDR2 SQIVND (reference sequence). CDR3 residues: CASSTVDEKLFF. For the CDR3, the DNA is TGTGCCAGTAGTACGGTCGATGAAAAACTGTTTTTT.